Presented here are 21 T cell receptor beta chains from one specimen sequenced in a study of blood T cell repertoires in COVID-19. Assay used: immunoSEQ multiplex PCR; TCRdb lists only in-frame clones, some missing. The sample holds roughly 97,000 clones, just under 85% seen once. The sequenced sample consisted of peripheral blood. The receptors come from a woman older than 75 with active or convalescent COVID-19.

This chain uses TRBV6-4 with TRBJ1-2; 7 bases align to TRBD1. CDR1 MRHNA and CDR2 SNTAGT come from the germline V gene. The V gene end was trimmed by 4 bases and the J gene end by 14 bases; junction bases not matched to a gene: 13. The CDR3 loop spans 13 amino acids. The chain's CDR3 is CASSAQTEGAKTF. CDR3 nucleotides: TGTGCCAGCAGTGCTCAAACCGAGGGGGCAAAAACCTTC.

The chain is built from TRBV5-1 and TRBJ2-1; 9 bases agree with TRBD1. The germline gives CDR1 SGHRS, CDR2 YFSETQ. This CDR3 is 14 amino acids long. V gave up 4 bases and J gave up 8 bases; unmatched junction bases: 7. CDR3 amino acids: CASSRDRVNDEQFF. CDR3 sequence (DNA): TGCGCCAGCAGCAGGGACAGGGTAAACGATGAGCAGTTCTTC.

The V and J genes are TRBV2 and TRBJ1-1; 10 positions agree with TRBD1. Germline CDR1 and CDR2: SNHLY and FYNNEI. Losses at the gene ends were 8 bases for V and 4 bases for J; bases not matched to a gene: 4. The CDR3 has 13 amino acids. The CDR3 sequence is CASRWTGGTEAFF. In DNA, the CDR3 is TGTGCCAGCCGATGGACAGGGGGCACTGAAGCTTTCTTT.

V and J are TRBV11-3 and TRBJ1-4; 8 bases match TRBD1. The CDR3 spans 16 residues. Germline V gene data show CDR1 as SGHNT and CDR2 as YENEEA. The junction had 7 bases not matched to a gene; V was cut back by 0 bases and J by 7 bases. DNA of the CDR3: TGTGCCAGCAGCTTAGATTTACAGGGGGACAGTGAAAAACTGTTTTTT. As protein: CASSLDLQGDSEKLFF. The variable domain in full, completed from reference TRBV11-3 and TRBJ1-4, reads EAGVVQSPRYKIIEKKQPVAFWCNPISGHNTLYWYLQNLGQGPELLIRYENEEAVDDSQLPKDRFSAERLKGVDSTLKIQPAELGDSAVYLCASSLDLQGDSEKLFFGSGTQLSVL.

The chain couples TRBV19 to TRBJ2-1; TRBD2 matches 8 bases. The CDR3 sequence is 13 residues long. Unmatched junction bases numbered 11, after V lost 7 bases and J lost 12 bases. CDR1 is LNHDA and CDR2 is SQIVND in the germline V gene (reference sequence). CDR3 DNA: TGTGCCAGTACCCGCGGGGGGCAGTCGAGGCAGTTCTTC. It codes for CASTRGGQSRQFF. Full variable domain (rest looked up from reference TRBV19 and TRBJ2-1): DGGITQSPKYLFRKEGQNVTLSCEQNLNHDAMYWYRQDPGQGLRLIYYSQIVNDFQKGDIAEGYSVSREKKESFPLTVTSAQKNPTAFYLCASTRGGQSRQFFGPGTRLTVL.

Only one count was recorded for this clone. This sequence joins TRBV28 and TRBJ2-2; a possible D gene is TRBD1 (6 bases). The CDR3 extends over 16 amino acids. Germline CDR1 is MDHEN and CDR2 is SYDVKM. With 5 bases removed from V and 0 bases from J, the gap between germline ends came to 13 bases. CDR3: CASSPGQYSNTGELFF. In nucleotides, the CDR3 is TGTGCCAGCAGTCCTGGACAGTATTCGAACACCGGGGAGCTGTTTTTT.

The J gene is TRBJ2-3, the V gene TRBV14, with 7 bases matching TRBD2. The CDR3 consists of 16 residues. V was pared by 2 bases and J by 3 bases, with 8 bases of the junction left unmatched. Germline V gives CDR1 SGHDN, CDR2 FVKESK. The CDR3 is CASSQKSGAWTDTQYF. CDR3 in DNA: TGTGCCAGCAGCCAAAAGAGCGGGGCGTGGACAGATACGCAGTATTTT.

The gene calls are TRBV7-2 and TRBJ2-5; D may be TRBD2 (5 bases). This CDR3 comprises 14 residues. Germline loops: CDR1 SGHTA, CDR2 FQGNSA. V was trimmed by 2 bases and J by 0 bases, leaving 7 bases between them. The CDR3 spells CASSLLTNQETQYF. The CDR3 DNA reads TGTGCCAGCAGCTTACTGACTAACCAAGAGACCCAGTACTTC.

The chain recombines TRBV23-1 with TRBJ2-1; the D gene is possibly TRBD2 (6 bases). TRBV23-1 is marked as an open reading frame, function uncertain. The V gene lost 2 bases and the J gene lost 0 bases, with 11 bases spanning the gap. CDR3 length equals 16 residues. CDR3 sequence (DNA): TGCGCCAGCAGTCAACTTGACGGGAGCTCCTACAATGAGCAGTTCTTC. Amino acid sequence: CASSQLDGSSYNEQFF.

This CDR3 is CASSLTGGLSNQPQHF. The CDR3 DNA sequence: TGTGCCAGCAGCTTGACAGGGGGCTTAAGCAATCAGCCCCAGCATTTT. The rearrangement uses TRBV5-5 and TRBJ1-5; 9 bases are shared with TRBD1. Germline CDR1 reads SGHKS; CDR2 reads YYEKEE (reference sequence). Trimming took 1 base from V and 1 from J; bases not matched to a gene: 3. This CDR3 is 16 amino acids long. The complete variable domain, with remaining parts taken from reference TRBV5-5 and TRBJ1-5, reads DAGVTQSPTHLIKTRGQQVTLRCSPISGHKSVSWYQQVLGQGPQFIFQYYEKEERGRGNFPDRFSARQFPNYSSELNVNALLLGDSALYLCASSLTGGLSNQPQHFGDGTRLSIL.

This chain joins TRBV4-2 and TRBJ2-1; D unclear. Germline CDR1 reads LGHNA; CDR2 reads YNFKEQ. The length of the CDR3 is 14 residues. V was cut by 5 bases and J by 8 bases, with 16 bases left in between. CDR3 residues: CASSTEASTYEQFF. The CDR3 DNA follows: TGTGCCAGCAGCACCGAAGCGAGCACATATGAGCAGTTCTTC.

This clone showed up just a few times. V gene TRBV27 combines with J gene TRBJ1-5, with D unresolved. Germline CDR1 is MNHEY and CDR2 is SMNVEV (reference sequence). The CDR3 has 15 residues. Trimming pared 1 base from V and 1 base from J, leaving 8 bases between. The CDR3 loop is CASSLFLESNQPQHF. CDR3 in DNA: TGTGCCAGCAGTTTATTTCTAGAGAGCAATCAGCCCCAGCATTTT.

The genes are TRBV5-4 and TRBJ2-5; unclear D gene. Germline V gene lookup returns CDR1 SGHNT and CDR2 YYREEE (reference sequence). V shed 3 bases and J shed 0 bases, with 15 bases lying between them. The CDR3 extends over 16 amino acids. CDR3 nucleotide sequence: TGTGCCAGCAGCTCCGAGACTCCTACCTACCAAGAGACCCAGTACTTC. Translation: CASSSETPTYQETQYF.

The chain couples TRBV6-5 to TRBJ2-7; 8 nucleotides agree with TRBD1. Looked up from germline, CDR1 is MNHEY and CDR2 is SVGAGI. This CDR3 comprises 16 residues. Trimming cost V 0 bases and J 0 bases; bases outside gene matches: 4. CDR3 sequence: CASSYSSDRGSYEQYF. The CDR3 region has the DNA TGTGCCAGCAGTTACTCCAGTGACAGGGGCTCCTACGAGCAGTACTTC.

This clone showed up just once. Here the CDR3 DNA reads TGTGCCAGCAGCGTTCAACCGGGGGTTAATGAAAAACTGTTTTTT. Protein: CASSVQPGVNEKLFF. J is TRBJ1-4 and V is TRBV9, with a tentative D call TRBD1 (5 bases). The V end was cut by 2 bases, the J end by 4 bases, with 12 bases between. The germline V gene has CDR1 SGDLS and CDR2 YYNGEE. There are 15 residues in the CDR3.

CDR3 region: CASSRAGGSYEQYF. In DNA form, the CDR3 reads TGTGCCAGCAGTCGGGCAGGGGGCAGCTACGAGCAGTACTTC. This chain joins TRBV6-5 and TRBJ2-7; 8 nucleotides match TRBD1. CDR1 and CDR2 from the germline V gene are MNHEY and SVGAGI. The V gene end was trimmed by 5 bases and the J gene end by 3 bases; junction bases not matched to a gene: 6. The CDR3 totals 14 residues.

The CDR3 reads CASSLGLGLAGALEETQYF. CDR3 bases: TGCGCCAGCAGCTTGGGCCTCGGACTAGCGGGGGCCCTGGAAGAGACCCAGTACTTC. The chain is built from TRBV5-1 and TRBJ2-5, with 13 bases aligning to TRBD2. The germline V gene encodes CDR1 SGHRS and CDR2 YFSETQ. Unmatched junction bases numbered 11, after V lost 0 bases and J lost 3 bases. The CDR3 totals 19 residues.

The V gene is TRBV29-1, the J gene TRBJ2-5, with 9 bases matching TRBD2. The ends lost 4 bases at V and 3 bases at J; junction bases unmatched: 3. The germline gives CDR1 SQVTM, CDR2 ANQGSEA. The CDR3 sequence is 13 residues long. For the CDR3, the DNA is TGCAGCGTTGGTCTAGCGGGGAAAGAGACCCAGTACTTC. Translation: CSVGLAGKETQYF.

This rearrangement joins TRBV7-9 to TRBJ2-1, with D unclear. This CDR3 has 13 residues. Deletions cut 3 bases from V and 8 bases from J, with 11 bases between. Germline V CDR1 and CDR2: SEHNR, FQNEAQ (reference sequence). Here the CDR3 DNA reads TGTGCCAGCAGCTTCGGTTCTGCGGATGAGCAGTTCTTC. This gives the protein CASSFGSADEQFF.

This clone appeared once. The chain couples TRBV18 to TRBJ2-7; D might be TRBD1 (5 bases). The ends were cut back, 3 bases at V and 9 bases at J, with 9 bases in the middle. Germline V lookup: CDR1 KGHSH, CDR2 LQKENI. The CDR3 consists of 11 residues. CDR3 amino acids: CASSPGQGQYF. The CDR3 DNA is TGTGCCAGCTCACCGGGTCAGGGGCAGTACTTC.

CDR3 in amino acids: CASSPTSGRDNEQFF. The CDR3 DNA sequence: TGTGCCAGCAGTCCCACTAGCGGGAGGGACAATGAGCAGTTCTTC. The chain joins TRBV6-5 to TRBJ2-1, with 13 bases identical to TRBD2. V lost 5 bases and J lost 5; bases outside the gene matches: 3. Germline lookup yields CDR1 MNHEY and CDR2 SVGAGI. The length of the CDR3 is 15 residues.